One sample yielded the 27 T cell receptor beta chains listed below, sequenced in a study of T cells expressing NK-cell markers. TCRdb reprocessed the 5' RACE reads and stores each CDR3 protein as one record, lacking DNA. In all, the sample yields 500,000 or so distinct CDR3 sequences. Input material: blood T cells: a sorted CD56 or NKG2C T cell subset, CD4+ or CD8+ T cells, or bulk PBMC T cells (not recorded which). The source is a man between 18 and 29 years old in good health.

This rearrangement joins TRBV7-2 to TRBJ2-3; TCRdb gives TRBD2 as the D gene, but with no DNA this cannot be confirmed. This CDR3 spans 13 amino acids. Germline V gene sequence: CDR1 SGHTA, CDR2 FQGNSA. CDR3: CASNALLQDTQYF.

V is TRBV6-1 and J is TRBJ2-1; as DNA is missing, the TRBD2 call by TCRdb cannot be tested. The CDR3 length is 15 residues. Germline V gene lookup returns CDR1 MNHNS and CDR2 SASEGT. The CDR3 sequence: CASKGISGSLDEQFF.

The J gene is TRBJ1-2, the V gene TRBV5-1; TCRdb reports TRBD1, a call that lacks DNA to check it against. Germline-derived CDR1 and CDR2 are SGHRS and YFSETQ. The CDR3 is 14 residues long. The CDR3 sequence is CASSGGQGHYGYTF.

The gene calls are TRBV12-3 or TRBV12-4 and TRBJ2-1; no DNA is available, so the TRBD1 call from TCRdb remains unchecked. The CDR3 runs 15 residues. The CDR3 loop reads CASSFMRGQGNEQFF.

The chain employs TRBV6-5 and TRBJ1-1; absent DNA, TCRdb's TRBD1 call cannot be checked. CDR1 is MNHEY and CDR2 is SVGAGI in the germline V gene. The CDR3 is 14 residues long. The chain's CDR3 is CASSYSGDGYEAFF.

The J gene is TRBJ2-3, the V gene TRBV3-1. This CDR3 comprises 17 residues. Germline V lookup: CDR1 LGHDT, CDR2 YNNKEL (reference sequence). The CDR3 sequence: CASSETLTQVFPDTQYF.

The chain recombines TRBV14 with TRBJ2-1. Germline lookup yields CDR1 SGHDN and CDR2 FVKESK. CDR3 length: 12 residues. The CDR3 region is CASSTGPSEQFF. The full variable domain, in which reference TRBV14 and TRBJ2-1 provide the parts outside the CDR3, is EAGVTQFPSHSVIEKGQTVTLRCDPISGHDNLYWYRRVMGKEIKFLLHFVKESKQDESGMPNNRFLAERTGGTYSTLKVQPAELEDSGVYFCASSTGPSEQFFGPGTRLTVL.

Here the CDR3 reads CATSSGGGGPDEQYF. The V and J genes are TRBV15 and TRBJ2-7; TCRdb names TRBD2, which stays unverified in the absence of DNA. CDR1 LNHNV and CDR2 YYDKDF come from the germline V gene (reference sequence). The CDR3 contains 15 residues.

The genes are TRBV5-1 and TRBJ1-5. The CDR3 has 16 amino acids. Germline CDR1 SGHRS, CDR2 YFSETQ. This CDR3 reads CASSLVGPGGDQPQHF.

The chain is built from TRBV11-2 and TRBJ2-5; TCRdb selects TRBD2, and the lack of DNA leaves this call unchecked. Germline CDR1 is SGHAT and CDR2 is FQNNGV. The CDR3 loop spans 17 amino acids. The CDR3 sequence: CASNVGAAGGRRETQYF.

The chain links TRBV6-1 to TRBJ1-3. Germline V CDR1 and CDR2: MNHNS, SASEGT. The CDR3 contains 17 residues. The CDR3: CASRLASWSSSGNTIYF.

The chain links TRBV9 to TRBJ1-1; TCRdb's D call of TRBD1 is untestable without DNA. The CDR3 extends over 15 amino acids. CDR1 is SGDLS and CDR2 is YYNGEE in the germline V gene. CDR3 sequence reads: CASSGAGTGLTEAFF.

The rearrangement uses TRBV12-3 or TRBV12-4 and TRBJ2-1. The CDR3 has 14 residues. The CDR3 loop is CASVPGSSYNEQFF.

CDR3 loop: CAWSRTGADTEAFF. The rearrangement links TRBV30 to TRBJ1-1; the D call from TCRdb, TRBD1, cannot be confirmed without DNA. Germline assignment: CDR1 GTSNPN and CDR2 SVGIG (reference sequence). CDR3 length equals 14 residues.

The chain combines TRBV7-9 with TRBJ2-3; TCRdb reports TRBD1, a call that lacks DNA to check it against. The CDR3 runs to 13 residues. Germline-derived CDR1 and CDR2 are SEHNR and FQNEAQ (reference sequence). CDR3 loop: CASRGAGSDTQYF.

The chain links TRBV12-3 or TRBV12-4 to TRBJ1-2; TCRdb proposes TRBD1, but this gene call is untestable without DNA. The CDR3 totals 15 residues. This CDR3 reads CASSLTGSSNYGYTF.

The chain joins TRBV7-2 to TRBJ1-2. The CDR3 is 12 amino acids. Germline V lookup: CDR1 SGHTA, CDR2 FQGNSA. CDR3 sequence reads: CASSFSKNGYTF.

The V call is TRBV29-1, the J call TRBJ2-3; TCRdb returns TRBD1, unconfirmable since there is no DNA. Germline V gene lookup returns CDR1 SQVTM and CDR2 ANQGSEA. CDR3 size: 14 residues. The CDR3 loop reads CSVEYTGYADTQYF.

The gene calls are TRBV7-8 and TRBJ2-1; there is no DNA to check the TCRdb D call of TRBD1. Germline V gene lookup returns CDR1 SGHVS and CDR2 FQNEAQ. The CDR3 contains 14 residues. CDR3 protein: CASSLRDVYNEQFF.

The CDR3 is CASSRGLAGPSSYNEQFF. This rearrangement joins TRBV11-2 to TRBJ2-1; TCRdb names TRBD2, which stays unverified in the absence of DNA. The CDR3 sequence is 18 residues long. Germline V lookup: CDR1 SGHAT, CDR2 FQNNGV.

This chain joins TRBV7-8 and TRBJ2-1; TCRdb designates TRBD1, a call that cannot be tested without DNA. Germline lookup yields CDR1 SGHVS and CDR2 FQNEAQ. The CDR3 totals 15 residues. The CDR3 is CASSPWGLGEGEQFF.

The J gene is TRBJ2-1, the V gene TRBV12-3 or TRBV12-4; lacking DNA, the TRBD2 call made by TCRdb goes unchecked. This CDR3 has 16 amino acids. The CDR3 here is CASSLGGRVRHNEQFF.

The rearrangement links TRBV7-2 to TRBJ2-7. This CDR3 contains 14 residues. Per germline, CDR1 SGHTA and CDR2 FQGNSA. The CDR3 region is CASSLALTDYEQYF.

The chain uses TRBV24-1 and TRBJ2-5. Germline CDR1 and CDR2: KGHDR and SFDVKD. This CDR3 is 12 amino acids long. CDR3 residues: CATSEGRQTQYF.

The rearrangement links TRBV20-1 to TRBJ2-1; lacking DNA, the TRBD1 call made by TCRdb goes unchecked. The CDR3 sequence is 14 residues long. The germline gives CDR1 DFQATT, CDR2 SNEGSKA (reference sequence). The CDR3 region is CSARGGKGRNEQFF.

The chain is built from TRBV5-6 and TRBJ1-2; as DNA is missing, the TRBD1 call by TCRdb cannot be tested. The V gene's germline CDR1 is SGHDT and CDR2 YYEEEE. The CDR3 runs to 14 residues. This CDR3 is CASSPGTENYGYTF.

The chain links TRBV12-3 or TRBV12-4 to TRBJ1-6. The CDR3 has 16 amino acids. The CDR3: CASSLRRSSYNSPLHF.